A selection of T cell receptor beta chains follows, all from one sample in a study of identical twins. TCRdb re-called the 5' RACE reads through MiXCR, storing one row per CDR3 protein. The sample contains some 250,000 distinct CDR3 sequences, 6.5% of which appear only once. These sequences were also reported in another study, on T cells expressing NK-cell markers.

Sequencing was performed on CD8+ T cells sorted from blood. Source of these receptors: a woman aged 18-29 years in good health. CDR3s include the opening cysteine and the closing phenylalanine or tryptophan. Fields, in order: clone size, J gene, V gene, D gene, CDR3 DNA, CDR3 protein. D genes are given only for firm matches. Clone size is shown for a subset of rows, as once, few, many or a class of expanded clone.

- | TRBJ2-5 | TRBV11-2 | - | TGTGCCAGCAGCTTTCAGGGGATCCAAGAGACCCAGTACTTC | CASSFQGIQETQYF
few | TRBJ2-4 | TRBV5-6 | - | TGTGCCAGCAGCTTACTAGAACAAAACATTCAGTACTTC | CASSLLEQNIQYF
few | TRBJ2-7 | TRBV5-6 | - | TGTGCCAGCAGCACCGGGGACGAGCAGTACTTC | CASSTGDEQYF
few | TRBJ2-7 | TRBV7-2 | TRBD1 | TGTGCCAGCAGCTACTCCGGGACAGGGGGGTCCTACGAGCAGTACTTC | CASSYSGTGGSYEQYF
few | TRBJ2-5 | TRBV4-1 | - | TGCGCCAGCAGCCCTCCGGAGGGGCTGGAGACCCAGTACTTC | CASSPPEGLETQYF
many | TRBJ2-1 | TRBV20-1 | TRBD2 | TGCAGTGCTGTGATACTAGCGGGGGGTATCAATAATGAGCAGTTCTTC | CSAVILAGGINNEQFF
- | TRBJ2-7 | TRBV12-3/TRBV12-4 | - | TGTGCCAGCAGTTTAGGGGGACCCGAGACCGAGCAGTACTTC | CASSLGGPETEQYF
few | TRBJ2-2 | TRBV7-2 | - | TGTGCCAGCAGCTCATGGCCGGAAAGGCCCGGGGAGCTGTTTTTT | CASSSWPERPGELFF
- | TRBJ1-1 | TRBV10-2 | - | TGCGCCAGCGGGACCGAGGGGTCGAACACTGAAGCTTTCTTT | CASGTEGSNTEAFF
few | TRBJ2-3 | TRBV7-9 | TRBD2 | TGTGCCAGCAGCCATAGCGGGGACACAGATACGCAGTATTTT | CASSHSGDTDTQYF
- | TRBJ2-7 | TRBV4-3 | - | TGCGCCAGCAGCCAAGGGGACCCCCCCTCCTACGAGCAGTACTTC | CASSQGDPPSYEQYF
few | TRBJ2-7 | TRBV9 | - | TGTGCCAGCAGCCCCAAATTTTCCGTTCTAGCGTGGGCCGAGCAGTACTTC | CASSPKFSVLAWAEQYF
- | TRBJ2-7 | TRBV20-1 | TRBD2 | TGCAGTGCTGAAACCCGGGAGGGCGGGCAGTACTTC | CSAETREGGQYF
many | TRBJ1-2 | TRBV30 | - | TGTGCCTGGAGACAGATCTATGGCTACACCTTC | CAWRQIYGYTF
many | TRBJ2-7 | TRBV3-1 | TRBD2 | TGTGCCAGCAGCCAAGAAGGCGGGGGTCCGTCCTACGAGCAGTACTTC | CASSQEGGGPSYEQYF
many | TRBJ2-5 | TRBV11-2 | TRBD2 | TGTGCCAGCAGCTTACGAGGACTAGCGGGAGTGGGGCAAGAGACCCAGTACTTC | CASSLRGLAGVGQETQYF
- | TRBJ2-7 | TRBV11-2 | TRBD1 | TGTGCCAGCAGCTCGTACATTTCCGGGACAGGGTTCGCCTACGAGCAGTACTTC | CASSSYISGTGFAYEQYF
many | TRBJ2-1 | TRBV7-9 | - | TGTGCCAGCAGCTTAATGACCGGGGGTGATGAGCAGTTCTTC | CASSLMTGGDEQFF
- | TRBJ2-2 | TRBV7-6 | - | TGTGCCAGCAGCTTTGGGGACTTTTCGGGGGGGGAGCTGTTTTTT | CASSFGDFSGGELFF
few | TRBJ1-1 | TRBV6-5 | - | TGTGCCAGCAGTTACTCGGCCAGCTTGAACACTGAAGCTTTCTTT | CASSYSASLNTEAFF
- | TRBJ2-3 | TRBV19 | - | TGTGCCAGTAGTATCCTAGCTTATAGCACAGATACGCAGTATTTT | CASSILAYSTDTQYF
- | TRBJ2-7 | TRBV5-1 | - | TGCGCCAGCAGCTATTGGGGGGACAAGGGGCACGAGCAGTACTTC | CASSYWGDKGHEQYF
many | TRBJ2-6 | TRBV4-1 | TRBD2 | TGCGCCAGCAGCCAAGGTGGGACTAGCCCCCTCTCTGGGGCCAACGTCCTGACTTTC | CASSQGGTSPLSGANVLTF
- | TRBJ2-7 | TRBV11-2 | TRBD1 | TGTGCCAGCACCGACAGGGCCCCAGAGCAGTACTTC | CASTDRAPEQYF
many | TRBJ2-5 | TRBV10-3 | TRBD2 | TGTGCCATCCAATCTGGGGCGGGAGACCCCCAAGAGACCCAGTACTTC | CAIQSGAGDPQETQYF
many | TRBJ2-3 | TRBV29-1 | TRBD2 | TGCAGCGCTATTAGCGCTAGCGGGAGTGATACGCAGTATTTT | CSAISASGSDTQYF
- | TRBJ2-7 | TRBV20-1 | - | TGCAGTGCTAGAGTAGGTGACTACGAGCAGTACTTC | CSARVGDYEQYF
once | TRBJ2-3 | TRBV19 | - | TGTGCCAGTGCCAGGGTGGGCACAGATACGCAGTATTTT | CASARVGTDTQYF
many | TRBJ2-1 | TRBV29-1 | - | TGCAGCCTGAGGGGGGGGTCCTACAATGAGCAGTTCTTC | CSLRGGSYNEQFF
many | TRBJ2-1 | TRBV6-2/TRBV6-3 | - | TGTGCCAGCAGTCAGGCGGAGTACAATGAGCAGTTCTTC | CASSQAEYNEQFF
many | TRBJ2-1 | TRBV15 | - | TGTGCCACCAGCAGAGACGTCCAGGGCAATGAGCAGTTCTTC | CATSRDVQGNEQFF
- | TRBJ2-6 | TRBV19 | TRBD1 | TGTGCCAGTACCACAACAGGGGGCGTCCTGACTTTC | CASTTTGGVLTF
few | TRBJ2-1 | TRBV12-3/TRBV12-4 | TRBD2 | TGTGCCAGCATCCCTAGCGGGAGCTCCTACAATGAGCAGTTCTTC | CASIPSGSSYNEQFF
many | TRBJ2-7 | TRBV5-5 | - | TGTGCCACAGGGCCCGGTTCCTACGAGCAGTACTTC | CATGPGSYEQYF
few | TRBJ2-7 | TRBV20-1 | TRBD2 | TGCAGTGCTAGAGTCCGGGGGGCCTACGAGCAGTACTTC | CSARVRGAYEQYF
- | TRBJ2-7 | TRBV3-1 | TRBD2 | TGTGCCAGCAGCCCCGGGACTAGCGGGAGATACGAGCAGTACTTC | CASSPGTSGRYEQYF
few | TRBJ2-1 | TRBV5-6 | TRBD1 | TGTGCCAGCAGCCGCCGGGACAGGACGTACAATGAGCAGTTCTTC | CASSRRDRTYNEQFF
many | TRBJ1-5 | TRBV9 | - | TGTGCCAGCAGCCCCGGCCCGGGTTCCGGACAGCCCCAGCATTTT | CASSPGPGSGQPQHF
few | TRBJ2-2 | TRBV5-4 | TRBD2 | TGTGCCAGCAGCCCTGCTAGCGGGTACACCGGGGAGCTGTTTTTT | CASSPASGYTGELFF
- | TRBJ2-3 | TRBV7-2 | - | TGTGCCAGCAGCTGGGACACCTTCACAGATACGCAGTATTTT | CASSWDTFTDTQYF
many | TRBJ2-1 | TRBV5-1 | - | TGCGCCAGCAGCTTTTCCCCCGAAACGGGCCCCCGGCAACTTGAGCAGTTCTTC | CASSFSPETGPRQLEQFF
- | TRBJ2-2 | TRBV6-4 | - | TGTGCCAGCAGTGAAGGGTCAGACACCGGGGAGCTGTTTTTT | CASSEGSDTGELFF
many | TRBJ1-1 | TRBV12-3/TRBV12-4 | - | TGTGCCAGCAGCTTCGGGGGCACTGAAGCTTTCTTT | CASSFGGTEAFF